These 20 T cell receptor beta chains were sequenced from one sample in a study of early T cells in non-severe SARS-CoV-2 infection. TCRdb recomputed calls from the 5' RACE reads with MiXCR, one row per CDR3 protein. Of roughly 34,000 distinct CDR3 sequences in the sample, approximately 4.4% were seen once. The specimen sequenced was whole blood. These receptors all come from an adult who was a healthcare worker with PCR-confirmed SARS-CoV-2 infection or an uninfected control (not recorded which).

This clonotype was observed a handful of times. V usage is TRBV6-2 or TRBV6-3 and J usage is TRBJ2-1; D is perhaps TRBD2 (5 bases). From germline, CDR1 is MNHEY and CDR2 SVGEGT. This CDR3 has 13 amino acids. Trimming pared 3 bases from V and 8 bases from J, leaving 11 bases between. CDR3 sequence reads: CASSYLGDHEQFF. In DNA, the CDR3 is TGTGCCAGCAGTTATTTGGGAGACCATGAGCAGTTCTTC.

This clonotype was recorded at least ten times. This chain joins TRBV10-1 and TRBJ2-5, with TRBD2 matching over 8 bases. This CDR3 is built from 15 residues. Germline trimming cut 4 bases from V and 2 bases from J; bases unmatched to any gene: 6. In germline, CDR1 is WNHNN, CDR2 SYGVQD (reference sequence). CDR3 DNA sequence: TGCGCCAGCAGTGGCGGTAGCGGGGAACAAGAGACCCAGTACTTC. Protein sequence: CASSGGSGEQETQYF.

This clonotype was counted at least ten times. The chain links TRBV27 to TRBJ1-2; 8 bases line up with TRBD1. The V segment lost 5 bases and the J segment 4 bases; nucleotides outside the gene matches: 3. There are 13 residues in the CDR3. Germline CDR1 MNHEY, CDR2 SMNVEV (reference sequence). Here the CDR3 DNA reads TGTGCCAGCAGTCCTACAGGGGGCTATGGCTACACCTTC. Amino acids: CASSPTGGYGYTF.

The CDR3 DNA reads as TGTGCCAGCAGCTTAGGGACTAGCGGGGATACGCAGTATTTT. Translated, it gives CASSLGTSGDTQYF. This chain connects TRBV7-2 to TRBJ2-3, with 11 positions matching TRBD2. Germline V gives CDR1 SGHTA, CDR2 FQGNSA. The V segment lost 1 base and the J segment 6 bases; nucleotides outside the gene matches: 0. This CDR3 is 14 amino acids long.

This clonotype was seen ten or more times. J is TRBJ2-1 and V is TRBV6-2 or TRBV6-3; D call uncertain. This CDR3 comprises 14 residues. Germline V gene lookup returns CDR1 MNHEY and CDR2 SVGEGT. V was trimmed by 2 bases and J by 9 bases, leaving 14 bases between them. The DNA for the CDR3 is TGTGCCAGCAGTTACACGTCGGATGATGGTGAGCAGTTCTTC. Translation gives CASSYTSDDGEQFF.

At least ten counts were recorded for this clonotype. The chain carries TRBV29-1 and TRBJ2-2; D unresolved. CDR1 SQVTM and CDR2 ANQGSEA come from the germline V gene. The CDR3 has 13 residues. V was cut by 3 bases and J by 2 bases, with 7 bases left in between. The CDR3 sequence is CSVESGNTGELFF. The CDR3 DNA reads TGCAGCGTTGAGTCGGGTAACACCGGGGAGCTGTTTTTT.

This clonotype was seen at least ten times. This chain links TRBV5-1 with TRBJ1-1; a possible D gene is TRBD1 (5 bases). Germline V CDR1 and CDR2: SGHRS, YFSETQ. Trimming took off 2 bases at V and 3 bases at J, with 14 bases between the two ends. The CDR3 contains 15 residues. The CDR3 DNA follows: TGCGCCAGCAGCTTACTCCCCGGGACGGACACTGAAGCTTTCTTT. Translating it yields CASSLLPGTDTEAFF.

This chain joins TRBV7-2 and TRBJ2-5, with 11 positions matching TRBD2. CDR1 and CDR2 from the germline V gene are SGHTA and FQGNSA. The CDR3 spans 14 residues. V gave up 4 bases and J gave up 6 bases; unmatched junction bases: 4. CDR3 in amino acids: CASSSGTSGKTQYF. In DNA, the CDR3 is TGTGCCAGCAGCTCCGGGACTAGCGGAAAGACCCAGTACTTC.

This clonotype was seen ten or more times. The DNA of the CDR3 is TGTGCCAGCAGCTTAGCGCGGAGCGGGACCCAGTACTTC. The encoded protein is CASSLARSGTQYF. The J gene is TRBJ2-5, the V gene TRBV11-2; D may be TRBD2 (5 bases). The germline V gene encodes CDR1 SGHAT and CDR2 FQNNGV. The CDR3 totals 13 residues. The V and J ends lost 1 base and 7 bases respectively, with 10 bases between them.

This clonotype was recorded at least ten times. The V gene is TRBV12-3 or TRBV12-4, the J gene TRBJ2-6; 9 bases fit TRBD1. CDR3 size: 18 residues. Trimming took 2 bases from V and 2 from J; bases not matched to a gene: 7. CDR3 DNA sequence: TGTGCCAGCAGTTTACTAGGACAGGGGAGGCCTGGGGCCAACGTCCTGACTTTC. Translated, it gives CASSLLGQGRPGANVLTF.

In this sample, this clonotype turned up many times. The genes are TRBV7-6 and TRBJ1-6; D is unclear. V dropped 2 bases and J dropped 3 bases, with 11 bases sitting between them. Per germline, CDR1 SGHVS and CDR2 FNYEAQ. The CDR3 runs 16 residues. Here the CDR3 reads CASSLTPQYYNSPLHF. In DNA, the CDR3 is TGTGCCAGCAGCTTAACCCCACAGTACTATAATTCACCCCTCCACTTT. The whole variable domain, remainder taken from reference TRBV7-6 and TRBJ1-6, is GAGVSQSPRYKVTKRGQDVALRCDPISGHVSLYWYRQALGQGPEFLTYFNYEAQQDKSGLPNDRFSAERPEGSISTLTIQRTEQRDSAMYRCASSLTPQYYNSPLHFGNGTRLTVT.

Comment on this clonotype: The junction shows a germline mismatch at one end, possibly a read error. V gene TRBV25-1 combines with J gene TRBJ2-2, with a possible D match to TRBD1 (5 bases). Germline assignment: CDR1 MGHDK and CDR2 SYGVNS. This CDR3 comprises 14 residues. The CDR3 region is CASGDRSNTGELFF. CDR3 bases: TGTGCCAGCGGTGACAGAAGTAACACCGGGGAGCTGTTTTTT.

Ten or more counts support this clonotype. The chain uses TRBV11-2 and TRBJ2-5, with 13 bases identical to TRBD2. With 5 bases clipped from V and 0 bases from J, the junction kept 9 bases outside the gene matches. CDR1 and CDR2 (germline): SGHAT, FQNNGV. This CDR3 spans 18 amino acids. CDR3 DNA: TGTGCCAGCAGCCGAGACGGACTAGCGGGGGACCACCAAGAGACCCAGTACTTC. This codes for CASSRDGLAGDHQETQYF.

This clonotype was seen a handful of times. The CDR3 sequence: CASSTTFEVSDEAFF. DNA for the CDR3: TGTGCCAGCAGCACTACCTTCGAGGTCTCGGACGAAGCTTTCTTT. V is TRBV7-9 and J is TRBJ1-1; D is unresolved. This CDR3 spans 15 amino acids. The germline gives CDR1 SEHNR, CDR2 FQNEAQ (reference sequence). V was cut by 5 bases and J by 8 bases, with 21 bases left in between.

This clonotype was seen many times. The chain employs TRBV6-1 and TRBJ1-5, with D hard to call. V lost 6 bases and J 0 bases, leaving 12 bases between the germline ends. This CDR3 has 15 amino acids. Germline CDR1 is MNHNS and CDR2 is SASEGT. CDR3 sequence (DNA): TGTGCCAGCAGGCTAACAAGAGATAGCAATCAGCCCCAGCATTTT. It is translated as CASRLTRDSNQPQHF.

This clonotype occurred a few times. V usage is TRBV29-1 and J usage is TRBJ2-4, with no clear D. Germline V CDR1 and CDR2: SQVTM, ANQGSEA. V lost 4 bases and J 5 bases, leaving 3 bases between the germline ends. The CDR3 contains 10 residues. The CDR3 region is CSVAENIQYF. Here the CDR3 DNA reads TGCAGCGTTGCAGAAAACATTCAGTACTTC.

This clonotype was seen a handful of times. The V call is TRBV6-6, the J call TRBJ1-1; tentatively, D is TRBD1 (5 bases). The CDR3 extends over 15 amino acids. The germline V gene encodes CDR1 MNHNY and CDR2 SVGAGI (reference sequence). The V end was cut by 7 bases, the J end by 2 bases, with 17 bases between. The CDR3 DNA is TGTGCCAGCACCCACGTCCCAGGGAACAACACTGAAGCTTTCTTT. It encodes CASTHVPGNNTEAFF.

This clonotype was recorded many times. The V gene is TRBV6-2 or TRBV6-3, the J gene TRBJ2-4; 12 nucleotides match TRBD2. V gave up 11 bases and J gave up 6 bases; unmatched junction bases: 8. The germline V gene encodes CDR1 MNHEY and CDR2 SVGEGT. This CDR3 has 14 amino acids. CDR3 amino acids: CACKTSGGLNIQYF. CDR3 coding DNA: TGTGCCTGCAAGACTAGCGGGGGATTAAACATTCAGTACTTC.

This clonotype came up many times. This chain connects TRBV20-1 to TRBJ2-1; 12 nucleotides match TRBD2. V trimming: 6 bases; J trimming: 6 bases; junction bases outside the gene matches: 6. Germline lookup yields CDR1 DFQATT and CDR2 SNEGSKA (reference sequence). The CDR3 has 14 amino acids. The CDR3: CSAITSGGSNEQFF. The CDR3 region has the DNA TGCAGTGCAATAACTAGCGGGGGGTCCAATGAGCAGTTCTTC.

By share, this clonotype ranks as medium-sized. This chain links TRBV12-3 or TRBV12-4 with TRBJ1-5; D remains unclear. The CDR3 is 16 amino acids. V was cut by 2 bases and J by 1 base, with 12 bases left in between. The CDR3 DNA sequence: TGTGCCAGCAGTTTAATGTTCCCTACCAGCAATCAGCCCCAGCATTTT. Residues: CASSLMFPTSNQPQHF.